A selection of T cell receptor beta chains follows, all from one sample in a study of shared T cell receptors in the human thymus. Some clones are missing from TCRdb's copy, which holds only in-frame ones; the method was immunoSEQ multiplex PCR. The sample records roughly 700,000 clones, 70% to 90% being singletons. The sample also formed part of further work on human thymus T cells.

Sequencing input: thymocytes. These receptors originate from a boy in the first two years of life with a congenital heart defect. The CDR3 runs from the conserved cysteine through the conserved F or W. D genes are given only for firm matches. Rows may omit the clone size; those that give it use once, few, many or a size class.

v_call,d_call,j_call,clone_size,cdr3_nt,cdr3_aa
TRBV4-3,-,TRBJ2-3,-,TGCGCCAGCAGCCAAGAAGGCCCTTGGGGGCCATGGGGCACAGATACGCAGTATTTT,CASSQEGPWGPWGTDTQYF
TRBV5-4,-,TRBJ2-1,once,TGTGCCAGCAGCTTGAAGGGCGGGATCTACAATGAGCAGTTCTTC,CASSLKGGIYNEQFF
TRBV12-5,TRBD2,TRBJ2-5,once,TGTGCTAGTGTCCCTAGTCCCGGGGGGGAGGAGACCCAGTACTTC,CASVPSPGGEETQYF
TRBV5-6,-,TRBJ1-1,-,TGTGCCAGCAGCTTGCAATGGGCACCTGGGCGAGCTTTCTTT,CASSLQWAPGRAFF
TRBV25-1,-,TRBJ2-5,-,TGTGCCAGCAGTGAAGAGGAGACCCAGTACTTC,CASSEEETQYF
TRBV29-1,TRBD2,TRBJ2-1,-,TGCAGCGTTGTACGGGAGGGACCCTACAATGAGCAGTTCTTC,CSVVREGPYNEQFF
TRBV18,TRBD2,TRBJ2-3,-,TGTGCCAGCTCACCACCGCTGCCGGGAGGGCCCACAGATACGCAGTATTTT,CASSPPLPGGPTDTQYF
TRBV28,-,TRBJ1-4,once,TGTGCCAGCAGCAGAAGGAGACGGGGTAATGAAAAACTGTTTTTT,CASSRRRRGNEKLFF
TRBV18,-,TRBJ1-5,-,TGTGCCAGCTCACTGGGGGCCGGACAGCCCCAGCATTTT,CASSLGAGQPQHF
TRBV15,-,TRBJ2-2,-,TGTGCCACCAGCAGAGGGGGCTCCGGGGAGCTGTTTTTT,CATSRGGSGELFF
TRBV7-2,TRBD1,TRBJ1-1,-,TGTGCCAGCAGCTTAAAGGGGGCGCGTTACACTGAAGCTTTCTTT,CASSLKGARYTEAFF
TRBV25-1,-,TRBJ2-2,-,TGTGCCAGCGAGGGCGCTGCGGGAATCGAAGAGGCCGGGGAGCTGTTTTTT,CASEGAAGIEEAGELFF
TRBV5-8,TRBD1,TRBJ1-2,-,TGTGCCAGCAGCCCTGGACAGGGTATGGGCTACACCTTC,CASSPGQGMGYTF